In its sample, the clone carrying this T cell receptor (beta chain) was seen a few times. Its antigen is currently unknown. This sample is part of a study of early T cells in non-severe SARS-CoV-2 infection. General study findings and limits: Matching against VDJdb likely underestimated virus-specific expansions, favoring anti-spike CD8.

The length of the CDR3 is 14 residues. The trim removed 4 bases at V and 2 bases at J, leaving 3 bases unmatched. Each cDNA molecule carried a unique molecular identifier. TCRdb recomputed calls from the 5' RACE reads with MiXCR, one row per CDR3 protein. The sample consists of about 58,000 distinct CDR3 sequences, more than 10% of them appearing once. This receptor was taken from an adult who was a healthcare worker with PCR-confirmed SARS-CoV-2 infection or an uninfected control (not recorded which). The donor label of this sample is uncertain. The material sequenced was whole blood, taken at baseline. The chain combines TRBV12-3 or TRBV12-4 with TRBJ2-3, with 7 bases matching TRBD1. For the CDR3, the DNA is TGTGCCAGCAGTTGGGACAGATTCACAGATACGCAGTATTTT. It is translated as CASSWDRFTDTQYF.